The entry that follows covers one T cell receptor beta chain sequence. What it binds is unknown. The PCR was carried out with 60 Vbeta primers and 13 Jbeta primers. Measured with immunoSEQ multiplex PCR; TCRdb has only the in-frame clones, and not every one. This table has 130,000 or so clones, roughly 79% appearing once. Donors consisted of healthy bone marrow donors. Germline V lookup: CDR1 MRHNA, CDR2 SNTAGT. Trimming cost V 3 bases and J 6 bases; bases outside gene matches: 3. This CDR3 is 14 amino acids long. These data originate in a study of cytomegalovirus exposure and HLA in healthy donors. Study conclusions and caveats: DRB1 had the most TCR associations and HLA-C the fewest, a later analysis found, with rates varying by HLA locus. A later analysis found that most CMV-associated TCR beta chains appeared HLA-restricted. Segments of the TCR beta V type were, in most cases, productive about 87% or about 30% of the time in an earlier analysis.

Input material: PBMCs. This TCR came from a woman under 30 in good health and CMV-seronegative. The chain couples TRBV6-4 to TRBJ2-1, with 9 bases lining up with TRBD2. The CDR3 spells CASSELAGSNEQFF. CDR3 coding DNA: TGTGCCAGCAGTGAGCTAGCGGGAAGCAATGAGCAGTTCTTC.